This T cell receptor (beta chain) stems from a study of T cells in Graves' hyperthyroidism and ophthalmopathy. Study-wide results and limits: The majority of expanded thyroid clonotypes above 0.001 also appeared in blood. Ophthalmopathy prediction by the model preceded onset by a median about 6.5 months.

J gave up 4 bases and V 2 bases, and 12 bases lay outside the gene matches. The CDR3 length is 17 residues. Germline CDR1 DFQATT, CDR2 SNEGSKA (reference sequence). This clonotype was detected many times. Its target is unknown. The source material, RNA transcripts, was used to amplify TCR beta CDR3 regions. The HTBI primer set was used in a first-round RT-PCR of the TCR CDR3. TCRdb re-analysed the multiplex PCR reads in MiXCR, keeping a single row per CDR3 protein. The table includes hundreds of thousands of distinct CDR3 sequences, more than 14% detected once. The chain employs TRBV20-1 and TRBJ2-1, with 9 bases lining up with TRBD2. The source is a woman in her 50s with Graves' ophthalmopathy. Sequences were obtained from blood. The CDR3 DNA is TGCAGTGCTAGATCTAGCGGGATGGGGGGGGGGTACAATGAGCAGTTCTTC. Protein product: CSARSSGMGGGYNEQFF.